The 19 T cell receptor beta chains below were found in one sample sequenced in a study of blood T cell repertoires in COVID-19. TCRdb keeps only in-frame clones here, not all; method: immunoSEQ multiplex PCR. The table includes around 170,000 clones, just under 80% detected once. The sequencing input was peripheral blood. The source is a man in his sixties or seventies with active or convalescent COVID-19.

This rearrangement joins TRBV4-2 to TRBJ2-5; D is uncertain. CDR1 is LGHNA and CDR2 is YNFKEQ in the germline V gene. V lost 1 base, J lost 1 base, and 10 bases lay in between. This CDR3 is built from 15 residues. Here the CDR3 reads CASSQVASGQETQYF. The CDR3 DNA reads as TGTGCCAGCAGCCAAGTTGCCTCGGGCCAAGAGACCCAGTACTTC.

V usage is TRBV2 and J usage is TRBJ2-7; D uncertain. The CDR3 spans 12 residues. Trimming took 9 bases from V and 5 from J, leaving 14 bases between them. The germline V gene has CDR1 SNHLY and CDR2 FYNNEI. CDR3 sequence (DNA): TGTGCCAGTCGAGGCGTAAGTGACGAGCAGTACTTC. Translating gives CASRGVSDEQYF.

The chain combines TRBV27 with TRBJ2-7; D may be TRBD2 (5 bases). This CDR3 has 12 residues. The germline V gene has CDR1 MNHEY and CDR2 SMNVEV (reference sequence). Trimming cost V 7 bases and J 2 bases, with 9 bases left between them. The CDR3 nucleotides read TGTGCCAGCACGGCGGGTACCTACGAGCAGTACTTC. Translation: CASTAGTYEQYF.

This chain links TRBV11-3 with TRBJ2-1, with 11 bases fitting TRBD2. The germline gives CDR1 SGHNT, CDR2 YENEEA. This CDR3 has 16 residues. V dropped 4 bases and J dropped 7; count of bases not matched to a gene: 9. CDR3 DNA: TGTGCCAGCAGCTACAATAGCGGGGGGGCCGGGAATGAGCAGTTCTTC. It specifies CASSYNSGGAGNEQFF. Complete variable domain (other parts from reference TRBV11-3 and TRBJ2-1): EAGVVQSPRYKIIEKKQPVAFWCNPISGHNTLYWYLQNLGQGPELLIRYENEEAVDDSQLPKDRFSAERLKGVDSTLKIQPAELGDSAVYLCASSYNSGGAGNEQFFGPGTRLTVL.

The chain joins TRBV9 to TRBJ2-3; the D gene is possibly TRBD2 (6 bases). The V end lost 1 base, the J end lost 0 bases, and 12 bases lay between the germline ends. The CDR3 has 16 residues. Germline V gene lookup returns CDR1 SGDLS and CDR2 YYNGEE. CDR3 protein: CASSVTSGQSTDTQYF. In nucleotides, the CDR3 is TGTGCCAGCAGCGTAACAAGCGGGCAGAGCACAGATACGCAGTATTTT.

The rearrangement joins TRBV7-9 to TRBJ2-1; TRBD1 matches 7 bases. Germline assignment: CDR1 SEHNR and CDR2 FQNEAQ (reference sequence). CDR3 length: 15 amino acids. The V and J ends lost 5 bases and 9 bases, in that order; junction bases with no gene match: 13. DNA for the CDR3: TGTGCCAGCAGCCCCCGGGACAGCTTAATCAGTGAGCAGTTCTTC. Translated, it gives CASSPRDSLISEQFF.

J is TRBJ2-1 and V is TRBV5-1; D unresolved. From germline, CDR1 is SGHRS and CDR2 YFSETQ. Trimming removed 4 bases at V and 5 bases at J, with 4 bases between. The CDR3 runs to 11 residues. DNA for the CDR3: TGCGCCAGCAGCGTAGACAATGAGCAGTTCTTC. Protein product: CASSVDNEQFF.

The chain is built from TRBV18 and TRBJ1-3; D is perhaps TRBD1 (5 bases). V shed 3 bases and J shed 7 bases, with 13 bases lying between them. Germline V gene data show CDR1 as KGHSH and CDR2 as LQKENI. The CDR3 loop spans 14 amino acids. CDR3 bases: TGTGCCAGCTCACCGCAGGGCATTGGGAACACCATATATTTT. The encoded protein is CASSPQGIGNTIYF.

The chain employs TRBV29-1 and TRBJ2-2, with D possibly matching TRBD1 (6 bases). V was shortened by 7 bases and J by 2 bases, with 14 bases between the two germline ends. The germline CDR1 and CDR2 sequences are SQVTM and ANQGSEA. This CDR3 contains 14 residues. The CDR3 nucleotides read TGCAGCGCAAGCCGGGACACCAACACCGGGGAGCTGTTTTTT. Its translation: CSASRDTNTGELFF.

The genes are TRBV4-1 and TRBJ1-5; TRBD1 might be the D (5 bases). The CDR3 runs 19 residues. The V end was cut by 0 bases, the J end by 0 bases, with 18 bases between. CDR1 is MGHRA and CDR2 is YSYEKL in the germline V gene. CDR3 sequence reads: CASSQDLQGILNSNQPQHF. Here the CDR3 DNA reads TGCGCCAGCAGCCAAGATCTTCAGGGCATTCTAAATAGCAATCAGCCCCAGCATTTT.

The CDR3 reads CASSPQGHEKLFF. The CDR3 bases are TGTGCCAGCAGCCCCCAGGGTCATGAAAAACTGTTTTTT. This chain joins TRBV11-2 and TRBJ1-4; TRBD1 is a possible D gene (5 bases). The V gene's germline CDR1 is SGHAT and CDR2 FQNNGV. Trimming shortened V by 5 bases and J by 6 bases, and 10 bases separated the two germline ends. The length of the CDR3 is 13 residues.

The DNA of the CDR3 is TGTGCCACCAGTGACCCCAATAGCGGGGAGCAGTTCTTC. Its translation is CATSDPNSGEQFF. The genes are TRBV24-1 and TRBJ2-1; 7 bases agree with TRBD2. Trimming removed 4 bases from V and 10 bases from J; junction bases left unmatched: 6. The length of the CDR3 is 13 residues. Germline-derived CDR1 and CDR2 are KGHDR and SFDVKD.

This clone came up once. This chain joins TRBV6-5 and TRBJ1-3; no definite D call. From germline, CDR1 is MNHEY and CDR2 SVGAGI. The CDR3 runs to 16 residues. V gave up 0 bases and J gave up 2 bases, with 11 bases separating them. CDR3: CASSYSSSPAGNTIYF. CDR3 in DNA: TGTGCCAGCAGTTACTCGTCCTCGCCGGCTGGAAACACCATATATTTT.

This clone was found once. This chain uses TRBV12-5 with TRBJ1-3; 7 nucleotides line up with TRBD1. The trim removed 5 bases at V and 0 bases at J, leaving 10 bases unmatched. This CDR3 is built from 17 residues. Per germline, CDR1 LGHNT and CDR2 FRNRAP. CDR3 residues: CASGLGQEDYSGNTIYF. CDR3 coding DNA: TGTGCTAGTGGTCTCGGACAGGAGGACTACTCTGGAAACACCATATATTTT.

The chain links TRBV4-2 to TRBJ1-2, with 7 bases identical to TRBD1. CDR3 length: 15 residues. The V and J ends lost 2 bases and 5 bases, in that order; junction bases with no gene match: 8. The germline CDR1 and CDR2 sequences are LGHNA and YNFKEQ. The CDR3 spells CASSQPGQLLYGYTF. The CDR3 nucleotides read TGTGCCAGCAGCCAACCGGGACAGCTTCTTTATGGCTACACCTTC.

The CDR3: CASSQDSRGNQPQHF. The CDR3 DNA reads TGTGCCAGCAGCCAAGATTCGAGGGGGAATCAGCCCCAGCATTTT. V usage is TRBV3-1 (or the pseudogene TRBV3-2) and J usage is TRBJ1-5; D may be TRBD1 (6 bases). From germline, CDR1 is LGHDT and CDR2 YNNKEL (reference sequence). This CDR3 is built from 15 residues. V lost 0 bases, J lost 4 bases, and 10 bases lay in between.

There are a few counts of this clone. This rearrangement joins TRBV18 to TRBJ2-2; 8 bases align to TRBD2. The CDR3 runs to 17 residues. With V trimmed by 6 bases and J by 4 bases, 13 bases remained unmatched. Per the germline V gene, CDR1 is KGHSH and CDR2 is LQKENI. As DNA, the CDR3 is TGTGCCAGCTCCCAATCGACAGTGAGCGGGAGCACCGGGGAGCTGTTTTTT. It translates to CASSQSTVSGSTGELFF.

The J gene is TRBJ2-2, the V gene TRBV7-8; 7 bases fit TRBD2. The CDR3 sequence is 13 residues long. With V trimmed by 5 bases and J by 8 bases, 5 bases remained unmatched. Germline CDR1 is SGHVS and CDR2 is FQNEAQ. The CDR3 here is CASSVTSVGELFF. Here the CDR3 DNA reads TGTGCCAGCAGCGTTACTAGCGTGGGGGAGCTGTTTTTT. The full variable domain, completed using reference TRBV7-8 and TRBJ2-2, is GAGVSQSPRYKVAKRGQDVALRCDPISGHVSLFWYQQALGQGPEFLTYFQNEAQLDKSGLPSDRFFAERPEGSVSTLKIQRTQQEDSAVYLCASSVTSVGELFFGEGSRLTVL.

The rearrangement joins TRBV6-2 or TRBV6-3 to TRBJ2-3; TRBD2 might be the D (5 bases). Germline V gene sequence: CDR1 MNHEY, CDR2 SVGEGT. V was trimmed by 2 bases and J by 1 base, leaving 16 bases between them. The CDR3 is 17 residues long. CDR3 in DNA: TGTGCCAGCAGTTACCTCAAGGGTGTGCGGGGCACAGATACGCAGTATTTT. Translated: CASSYLKGVRGTDTQYF.